The subject of this entry is one T cell receptor beta chain. These data originate in a study of neoadjuvant anti-PD-1 for oral cavity cancer. Six replicates per PBMC sample, mostly from 480 ng of genomic DNA. TCRdb's table, derived via immunoSEQ multiplex PCR, lists solely in-frame clones and lacks some. The repertoire holds over 11,000 clones, with 70% as singletons. The CDR3 runs 13 residues. The V end was cut by 0 bases, the J end by 1 base, with 4 bases between. Germline CDR1 is SGDLS and CDR2 is YYNGEE. Patients were newly diagnosed with stage II-IVA oral cavity squamous cell carcinoma without prior systemic or radiation treatment. Blood cells were analyzed directly, without culture or expansion.

The sequencing here drew on PBMCs, taken before nivolumab (anti-PD-1) treatment. The chain is built from TRBV9 and TRBJ1-1; D is unresolved. The clonotype was recovered from a person between 35 and 79 years old with oral cavity squamous cell carcinoma. The CDR3 DNA is TGTGCCAGCAGCGTAGCTGGGAACACTGAAGCTTTCTTT. Its protein product is CASSVAGNTEAFF.